This TCR beta chain was recorded in a study of post-analysis software for immune sequencing data. Study as a whole: The courses of disease that were included comprised relapsing-remitting, secondary progressive and progressive-relapsing multiple sclerosis.

The CDR3 is made up of 18 amino acids. Losses at the gene ends were 5 bases for V and 4 bases for J; bases not matched to a gene: 14. The library was made from cDNA and included unique molecular identifiers. It was from approximately 0.91 to 9.4 million T cells that approximately 500,000 cDNA molecules came. TCRdb independently ran MiXCR on the PCR reads; one entry per CDR3 protein. Of fewer than 850,000 distinct CDR3 sequences detected, just over 45% appear once; the ten largest clones hold 4% to 5%. This clonotype turned up a few times. Antigen unknown. General study findings and limits: There was significantly lower normalized Chao1 diversity in multiple sclerosis patients than in controls. Same-batch samples co-clustered strongly by F measure. Roughly five TRBV segments were more frequent in patients than controls; TRBV5-6, TRBV5-1 and TRBV20-1 belonged to this group.

The chain is built from TRBV12-3 or TRBV12-4 and TRBJ2-1, with 10 bases aligning to TRBD2. This clonotype originated in a girl aged 10 to 17 with multiple sclerosis. The specimen was blood. In nucleotides, the CDR3 is TGTGCCAGCAGTCCGCGAACGTTTGGACTAGCGGAATACAATGAGCAGTTCTTC. This codes for CASSPRTFGLAEYNEQFF.